These T cell receptor beta chains were read from a single sample in a study of cytomegalovirus exposure and HLA in healthy donors. Assay used: immunoSEQ multiplex PCR; TCRdb lists only in-frame clones, some missing. The data hold about 150,000 clones, with over 70% observed a single time. Sequencing input: PBMCs. The receptors come from a man younger than 40 in good health and CMV-seronegative. CDR3s include the opening cysteine and the closing phenylalanine or tryptophan. D genes are given only for firm matches. A clone size is listed for some rows: how often the clone was seen (once, few, many), or a class if it is expanded.

cdr3_length j_call v_call d_call clone_size cdr3_nt cdr3_aa
14 TRBJ1-1 TRBV5-1 TRBD1 . TGCGCCAGCAGCTTACAGGGGGTAAACACTGAAGCTTTCTTT CASSLQGVNTEAFF
14 TRBJ1-2 TRBV19 . . TGTGCCAGTAGTACCGCGCAGGAAAACTATGGCTACACCTTC CASSTAQENYGYTF
18 TRBJ1-5 TRBV7-8 . once TGTGCCAGCAGCTTAAGTAGTATAACGGGGTATAGCAATCAGCCCCAGCATTTT CASSLSSITGYSNQPQHF
13 TRBJ2-2 TRBV29-1 . . TGCAGCGTTATCTGGGCGTACACCGGGGAGCTGTTTTTT CSVIWAYTGELFF
16 TRBJ2-2 TRBV5-6 TRBD1 . TGTGCCAGCAGCTGGGGGACAGGGTTATACACCGGGGAGCTGTTTTTT CASSWGTGLYTGELFF
17 TRBJ1-1 TRBV14 TRBD1 few TGTGCCAGCAGCCAACCCCTGGACAGGGGTTTTGACACTGAAGCTTTCTTT CASSQPLDRGFDTEAFF
14 TRBJ2-7 TRBV19 . . TGTGCCAGTAGATCTCAGGGGAACTTCTACGAGCAGTACTTC CASRSQGNFYEQYF
15 TRBJ2-7 TRBV19 . few TGTGCCAGTAGTATAGCGGAGGGGGGGAGCGACGAGCAGTACTTC CASSIAEGGSDEQYF
18 TRBJ2-3 TRBV21-1 . . TGTGCCAGCAGCAAGGGACCCCTGGACAGGCCAAGCACAGATACGCAGTATTTT CASSKGPLDRPSTDTQYF
16 TRBJ1-5 TRBV5-8 . . TGTGCCACCAAGCCTACAGGGAGATATAGCAATCAGCCCCAGCATTTT CATKPTGRYSNQPQHF
17 TRBJ1-2 TRBV7-9 TRBD1 . TGTGCCAGCAGCTTTACCAATACCGGGACAGGGCCCTATGGCTACACCTTC CASSFTNTGTGPYGYTF
11 TRBJ2-3 TRBV19 . . TGTGCCAGTACGGAAGCGTTCACGCAGTATTTT CASTEAFTQYF
12 TRBJ1-2 TRBV28 . . TGTGCCAGCTCGATCGGGAGCTATGGCTACACCTTC CASSIGSYGYTF
14 TRBJ1-1 TRBV7-2 TRBD1 . TGTGCCAGCAGCTTAACAGGGGTTGACACTGAAGCTTTCTTT CASSLTGVDTEAFF
14 TRBJ1-4 TRBV5-4 . . TGTGCCAGCAGCGTGGGGGGGCTGGATGAAAAACTGTTTTTT CASSVGGLDEKLFF
14 TRBJ2-5 TRBV5-6 . . TGTGCCAGCAGCTACGGGACTGACCAAGAGACCCAGTACTTC CASSYGTDQETQYF
13 TRBJ2-5 TRBV6-5 . . TGTGCCAGCAGGTTGGGCAACCAAGAGACCCAGTACTTC CASRLGNQETQYF
14 TRBJ1-1 TRBV6-6 . . TGTGCCAGCAGATTTCCAATTCCGAACACTGAAGCTTTCTTT CASRFPIPNTEAFF
11 TRBJ1-1 TRBV5-6 . . TGTGCCAGCAGCGGCGGGGCTGAAGCTTTCTTT CASSGGAEAFF
13 TRBJ2-7 TRBV6-5 . . TGTGCCAGCAGCCAAAACACCCTCTACGAGCAGTACTTC CASSQNTLYEQYF
13 TRBJ1-2 TRBV18 . . TGTGCCAGCTCACCACTAGAGCGGGAGGGCTACACCTTC CASSPLEREGYTF
15 TRBJ1-2 TRBV6-6 . . TGTGCCAGCATTGGTTATATGGGGGCTTCTGGGGGCTACACCTTC CASIGYMGASGGYTF
11 TRBJ1-1 TRBV20-1 . . TGCAGTGCTGCGCAGAACACTGAAGCTTTCTTT CSAAQNTEAFF
14 TRBJ2-3 TRBV18 . few TGTGCCAGCTCACCGCCGGAGGGGCCAGATACGCAGTATTTT CASSPPEGPDTQYF
11 TRBJ2-7 TRBV20-1 . . TGCAGTGCTAGTTGGCAGGACGAGCAGTACTTC CSASWQDEQYF
14 TRBJ1-1 TRBV5-1 . . TGCGCCAGCAGCTTGGCCGGGGGAAGTACTGAAGCTTTCTTT CASSLAGGSTEAFF
16 TRBJ1-5 TRBV28 . . TGTGCCAGCAGTTCCCGAACCGGGGACTTAGGTCAGCCCCAGCATTTT CASSSRTGDLGQPQHF
13 TRBJ1-6 TRBV6-6 . . TGTGCCAGCAGTTACCAAGAGAATTCACCCCTCCACTTT CASSYQENSPLHF
13 TRBJ1-5 TRBV19 TRBD1 . TGTGCCAGTAGTAGAGGACAGGACCAGCCCCAGCATTTT CASSRGQDQPQHF
13 TRBJ1-2 TRBV5-6 . few TGTGCCAGCACCTGGGGGGCTAACTATGGCTACACCTTC CASTWGANYGYTF
15 TRBJ1-2 TRBV6-5 TRBD1 . TGTGCCAGCAGTTACTCCAGGGGGTATCGTGGTGGCTACCCCTTC CASSYSRGYRGGYPF
13 TRBJ2-3 TRBV29-1 . few TGCAGCGTTGAATCCCCCGGGTTCGATACGCAGTATTTT CSVESPGFDTQYF
15 TRBJ1-5 TRBV28 TRBD1 . TGTGCCAGCAGTTCCCCGGGACAGGCTAATCAGCCCCAGCATTTT CASSSPGQANQPQHF
15 TRBJ2-2 TRBV5-4 TRBD1 . TGTGCCAGCAGCCCCAGACAGGGGGAAGCCGGGGAGCTGTTTTTT CASSPRQGEAGELFF
14 TRBJ2-1 TRBV29-1 TRBD2 . TGCAGCGAGATTAGCGGGGGCCAACCCAATGAGCAGTTCTTC CSEISGGQPNEQFF
15 TRBJ1-6 TRBV7-9 TRBD1 . TGTGCCAGCAGCCCAACCGGGACAGTTAATTCACCCCTCCACTTT CASSPTGTVNSPLHF
18 TRBJ2-7 TRBV7-9 . once TGTGCCAGCAGCTTAATAGGTCGGGTTGGCAGAATTTCTCGCGAGCAGTACTTC CASSLIGRVGRISREQYF
14 TRBJ1-4 TRBV6-5 . . TGTGCCAGCAGTGAGGGGGCAACTAATGAAAAACTGTTTTTT CASSEGATNEKLFF
15 TRBJ2-3 TRBV7-2 . . TGTGCCAGCAGCTTAGCGGGGGCGGATGGAGATACGCAGTATTTT CASSLAGADGDTQYF
16 TRBJ2-2 TRBV10-3 TRBD2 few TGTGCCATTAGCGGGGGGGCCTCCCAGAACACCGGGGAGCTGTTTTTT CAISGGASQNTGELFF
16 TRBJ1-5 TRBV10-1 TRBD1 . TGCGCCAGCAGGACAGAACCGGGACAGGGGAGTCAGCCCCAGCATTTT CASRTEPGQGSQPQHF
14 TRBJ1-2 TRBV4-1 . . TGCGCCAGCAGCTCGGGAGGGGGGCGAAATGGCTACACCTTC CASSSGGGRNGYTF
14 TRBJ2-2 TRBV30 TRBD2 . TGTGCCTGCCTCAGCGGGGGACCTACCGGGGAGCTGTTTTTT CACLSGGPTGELFF
14 TRBJ2-5 TRBV7-9 TRBD1 . TGTGCCAGCAGCTCTGGACAGGGGGAAGAGACCCAGTACTTC CASSSGQGEETQYF
13 TRBJ1-1 TRBV28 . . TGTGCCAGCAGAGTACAGGGATTGACTGAAGCTTTCTTT CASRVQGLTEAFF
15 TRBJ1-2 TRBV5-4 TRBD1 . TGTGCCAGCAGCTTAACCGGGACAGGGGAATATGGCTACACCTTC CASSLTGTGEYGYTF
12 TRBJ2-3 TRBV6-1 . . TGTGCCAGCATATCAGGGGCAGATACGCAGTATTTT CASISGADTQYF
14 TRBJ2-7 TRBV6-6 TRBD1 . TGTGCCTCGCAGAGGGGACAGGGGGCCTACGAGCAGTACTTC CASQRGQGAYEQYF
15 TRBJ1-1 TRBV19 . . TGTGCCAGTAGAAGACAGATAGACCTCGGGACTGAAGCTTTCTTT CASRRQIDLGTEAFF
15 TRBJ1-1 TRBV10-3 TRBD1 . TGTGCCATCAGCGAGACAGGGGGCCAGGAAACTGAAGCTTTCTTT CAISETGGQETEAFF
16 TRBJ1-4 TRBV28 TRBD1 . TGTGCCAGCAGTCCTTACAGGGGCGCAACTAATGAAAAACTGTTTTTT CASSPYRGATNEKLFF
14 TRBJ2-5 TRBV28 . . TGTGCCAGCGGTAACACGGGGTTAAGAGAGACCCAGTACTTC CASGNTGLRETQYF
18 TRBJ2-1 TRBV7-9 TRBD1 . TGTGCCAGCAGCTTAGCCGGGACAGGGCGGAGGTTATACAATGAGCAGTTCTTC CASSLAGTGRRLYNEQFF
14 TRBJ2-7 TRBV5-6 TRBD1 . TGTGCCAGCAGCTATCCCACAGGGGGCCACGAGCAGTACTTC CASSYPTGGHEQYF
13 TRBJ1-2 TRBV30 . . TGTGCCTGGAGCGCGCTTCCAGGAAATGGCTACACCTTC CAWSALPGNGYTF
16 TRBJ2-3 TRBV19 TRBD2 once TGTGCCAGTAGTTCCGGGGTAGCGGGGGGACGAGATACGCAGTATTTT CASSSGVAGGRDTQYF